This T cell receptor (beta chain) was retrieved from a study of shared clonotypes between healthy human individuals. Data came from immunoSEQ multiplex PCR; TCRdb stores just in-frame clones and leaves some out. This table holds about 230,000 clones, over 50% found once. Comment on this clone: As yet, its antigen is unknown.

Broader study findings: Deeper or shallower sequencing was expected to change how clonotypes are shared among donors. Richness estimates generally favored naive over memory subsets. Sharing across four donors was seen in 4% to 6.5% of naive CD4 clonotypes.

This receptor was obtained from a man in his thirties or forties in good health. Sequenced sample: memory CD4+ T cells sorted from blood. Subset given: CD45RA-negative fraction.

CDR3 region: CASSPTIAGGAYNEQFF. The DNA of the CDR3 is TGTGCCAGCAGTCCTACTATAGCGGGAGGAGCCTACAATGAGCAGTTCTTC. The chain uses TRBV9 and TRBJ2-1, with 10 bases lining up with TRBD2. V gave up 5 bases and J gave up 2 bases; unmatched junction bases: 10. CDR3 length equals 17 residues. Germline V CDR1 and CDR2: SGDLS, YYNGEE.